Listed here are 23 T cell receptor beta chains from one sample, sequenced in a study of OX40 agonist ivuxolimab in advanced cancers. Here immunoSEQ multiplex PCR was the method, and the copy in TCRdb shows in-frame clones only, minus some. The sample lists over 8,000 clones; around 71% were seen once. The sequenced sample was CD4+ or CD8+ T cells sorted from blood, obtained in a trial of the OX40 agonist ivuxolimab. All receptors derive from an adult with an advanced solid tumor such as melanoma, head and neck, liver or kidney cancer.

V and J are TRBV4-1 and TRBJ2-7, with 7 bases that match TRBD2. Trimming at V came to 2 bases and at J to 1 base, leaving 11 bases not matched to a gene. Germline V gene data show CDR1 as MGHRA and CDR2 as YSYEKL. The CDR3 totals 17 residues. CDR3 nucleotides: TGCGCCAGCAGCCAAAGTTCCTCCGGGAGGATTTCCTACGAGCAGTACTTC. Translating it yields CASSQSSSGRISYEQYF.

This clone was detected only a few times. The chain joins TRBV19 to TRBJ1-5; possible D gene TRBD1, 6 bases. V was shortened by 5 bases and J by 7 bases, with 12 bases between the two germline ends. Germline assignment: CDR1 LNHDA and CDR2 SQIVND (reference sequence). The CDR3 consists of 13 residues. Here the CDR3 reads CASSWGGVQPQHF. The CDR3 DNA reads TGTGCCAGTAGTTGGGGGGGCGTACAGCCCCAGCATTTT.

The genes are TRBV6-5 and TRBJ2-7; TRBD1 aligns across 9 bases. Germline assignment: CDR1 MNHEY and CDR2 SVGAGI. The CDR3 spans 14 residues. With V trimmed by 7 bases and J by 3 bases, 7 bases remained unmatched. CDR3: CASKAGQGFYEQYF. CDR3 sequence (DNA): TGTGCCAGCAAAGCGGGACAGGGCTTCTACGAGCAGTACTTC.

The V call is TRBV27, the J call TRBJ1-6; 9 bases line up with TRBD1. Germline V gene lookup returns CDR1 MNHEY and CDR2 SMNVEV (reference sequence). This CDR3 contains 15 residues. V was clipped by 5 bases and J by 5 bases; unmatched bases: 4. The CDR3 sequence is CASSLQGANNSPLHF. The DNA of the CDR3 is TGTGCCAGCAGTCTACAGGGGGCAAATAATTCACCCCTCCACTTT.

By sample fraction, this clone is medium-sized (0.01 to 0.1%). V gene TRBV4-1 combines with J gene TRBJ2-3; D not certain. The CDR3 totals 14 residues. V lost 0 bases, J lost 2 bases, and 6 bases lay in between. Germline values: CDR1 MGHRA, CDR2 YSYEKL. CDR3: CASSQDRNTDTQYF. CDR3 bases: TGCGCCAGCAGCCAAGATAGGAACACAGATACGCAGTATTTT.

A few counts support this clone. In DNA, the CDR3 is TGTGCCAGCAGCACAGGGACGGCGGGAGCGAACGAGCAGTACTTC. It specifies CASSTGTAGANEQYF. The chain carries TRBV6-4 and TRBJ2-7, with D perhaps TRBD2 (7 bases). This CDR3 has 15 amino acids. With 6 bases removed from V and 5 bases from J, the gap between germline ends came to 20 bases. The V gene's germline CDR1 is MRHNA and CDR2 SNTAGT.

The gene calls are TRBV21-1 and TRBJ2-5; the table's D call, TRBD1, was not checked against the DNA. TRBV21-1 is classified as a pseudogene. CDR3 length: 18 amino acids. For the CDR3, the DNA is TGTGCCAGCAGCAAAGTCTTTGGAGTTCTGACAGGGTGGGAGACCCAGTACTTC. It encodes CASSKVFGVLTGWETQYF.

The chain combines TRBV2 with TRBJ2-1; D not resolved. V was cut by 3 bases and J by 15 bases, with 15 bases left in between. From germline, CDR1 is SNHLY and CDR2 FYNNEI. The CDR3 has 12 amino acids. CDR3 in amino acids: CASSDSDPWWFF. In nucleotides, the CDR3 is TGTGCCAGCAGTGATTCGGACCCATGGTGGTTCTTC.

This clone was recorded many times. As DNA, the CDR3 is TGTGCCAGTAGTATACTGGGCAGGGAATTCAATCAGCCCCAGCATTTT. This encodes CASSILGREFNQPQHF. The V and J genes are TRBV19 and TRBJ1-5; tentative D call: TRBD1 (5 bases). Germline V gene lookup returns CDR1 LNHDA and CDR2 SQIVND (reference sequence). This CDR3 region has 16 residues. Between the trimmed V and J ends, which lost 2 bases and 3 bases, there was a span of 14 bases.

V is TRBV30 and J is TRBJ2-7, with D possibly TRBD2 on 5 matching bases. Trimming removed 2 bases at V and 0 bases at J, with 11 bases between. CDR3 length equals 14 residues. Germline values: CDR1 GTSNPN, CDR2 SVGIG (reference sequence). Here the CDR3 reads CAWSLEVTSYEQYF. Here the CDR3 DNA reads TGTGCCTGGAGTCTGGAGGTCACCTCCTACGAGCAGTACTTC.

The rearrangement links TRBV5-5 to TRBJ2-7; D unresolved. Germline loops: CDR1 SGHKS, CDR2 YYEKEE (reference sequence). This CDR3 comprises 14 residues. Trimming removed 0 bases from V and 2 bases from J, with 9 bases in between. CDR3 sequence (DNA): TGTGCCAGCAGCTTGGGCAGGAGTCCCTACGAGCAGTACTTC. Protein product: CASSLGRSPYEQYF.

The chain uses TRBV7-2 and TRBJ2-7, with no clear D. The CDR3 length is 15 residues. With 0 bases removed from V and 2 bases from J, the gap between germline ends came to 11 bases. Germline V lookup: CDR1 SGHTA, CDR2 FQGNSA. The CDR3 coding sequence is TGTGCCAGCAGCTTAGCGAGAGGATACACCTACGAGCAGTACTTC. As protein: CASSLARGYTYEQYF.

The sample holds a few counts of this clone. The chain couples TRBV7-6 to TRBJ2-4; TRBD2 is a possible D gene (5 bases). The germline gives CDR1 SGHVS, CDR2 FNYEAQ. The CDR3 sequence is 16 residues long. V lost 1 base to trimming and J lost 5 bases, with 15 bases between them. CDR3 region: CASSLDFTSAQNIQYF. The DNA of the CDR3 is TGTGCCAGCAGCTTAGATTTTACTAGTGCTCAAAACATTCAGTACTTC.

This clone is hyperexpanded (1% or more) in the sample. The V call is TRBV6-5, the J call TRBJ1-2, with no clear D. The CDR3 is 12 residues long. Between the trimmed V and J ends, which lost 5 bases and 6 bases, there was a span of 10 bases. Per the germline V gene, CDR1 is MNHEY and CDR2 is SVGAGI. The CDR3 sequence: CASSDGGDGYTF. DNA of the CDR3: TGTGCCAGCAGTGATGGCGGGGATGGCTACACCTTC.

The V call is TRBV27, the J call TRBJ1-1, with TRBD1 as a possible D gene (5 bases). Germline CDR1 reads MNHEY; CDR2 reads SMNVEV (reference sequence). This CDR3 contains 15 residues. V was trimmed by 2 bases and J by 0 bases, leaving 10 bases between them. Here the CDR3 reads CASSLKAGLNTEAFF. In DNA form, the CDR3 reads TGTGCCAGCAGTTTAAAGGCAGGGTTGAACACTGAAGCTTTCTTT.

This chain joins TRBV28 and TRBJ2-3; TRBD1 is a possible D gene (5 bases). In germline, CDR1 is MDHEN, CDR2 SYDVKM. This CDR3 is built from 13 residues. V lost 3 bases and J lost 5, with 9 bases in between. CDR3 protein: CASSLLRVDTQYF. The CDR3 coding sequence is TGTGCCAGCAGTTTGCTCAGGGTAGATACGCAGTATTTT.

This chain uses TRBV11-1 with TRBJ1-1, with no clear D. The CDR3 has 17 residues. Germline CDR1 is SGHAT and CDR2 is FQDESV (reference sequence). Trimming removed 0 bases from V and 0 bases from J, with 14 bases in between. For the CDR3, the DNA is TGTGCCAGCAGCTTAGCGGATATTCCATCCATGAACACTGAAGCTTTCTTT. It translates to CASSLADIPSMNTEAFF.

The rearrangement joins TRBV5-4 to TRBJ2-7; D is possibly TRBD1 (6 bases). With 1 base removed from V and 2 bases from J, the gap between germline ends came to 16 bases. Germline CDR1 and CDR2: SGHNT and YYREEE (reference sequence). There are 16 residues in the CDR3. The CDR3 DNA sequence: TGTGCCAGCAGCTTGATCCGGTCGTGGGGGCCCTACGAGCAGTACTTC. It encodes CASSLIRSWGPYEQYF.

This clone occurred once. The chain recombines TRBV7-9 with TRBJ2-7; D call uncertain. The length of the CDR3 is 13 residues. V was trimmed by 1 base and J by 3 bases, leaving 7 bases between them. Germline values: CDR1 SEHNR, CDR2 FQNEAQ (reference sequence). The CDR3 bases are TGTGCCAGCAGCTTAGAGGTTAGCTACGAGCAGTACTTC. Amino acids: CASSLEVSYEQYF. Variable domain in full (rest from reference TRBV7-9 and TRBJ2-7): DTGVSQNPRHKITKRGQNVTFRCDPISEHNRLYWYRQTLGQGPEFLTYFQNEAQLEKSRLLSDRFSAERPKGSFSTLEIQRTEQGDSAMYLCASSLEVSYEQYFGPGTRLTVT.

This clone was seen once. The germline gene is not matched at one end of the junction; a read error may be the cause. The J gene is TRBJ2-7, the V gene TRBV6-5; 11 bases map to TRBD2. This CDR3 has 14 residues. Germline values: CDR1 MNHEY, CDR2 SVGAGI. The CDR3 spells CATSDGTSGYEQYF. The CDR3 DNA follows: TGTGCCACCAGTGATGGGACTAGCGGCTACGAGCAGTACTTC.

This clone was detected a few times. This sequence may be a read error, since a much larger clone differs from it by one base. This sample includes further DNA sequences coding for the same CDR3. The chain uses TRBV6-1 and TRBJ2-7; 8 bases align to TRBD2. Germline V gene sequence: CDR1 MNHNS, CDR2 SASEGT. Trimming took 8 bases from V and 1 from J; bases not matched to a gene: 4. The CDR3 is 13 residues long. CDR3 residues: CASQAGESYEQYF. The CDR3 nucleotides are TGTGCCAGCCAAGCGGGAGAATCCTACGAGCAGTACTTC.

This clone turned up a few times. The V gene is TRBV6-1, the J gene TRBJ2-3; TRBD2 matches at 10 bases. The V gene end was trimmed by 2 bases and the J gene end by 4 bases; junction bases not matched to a gene: 0. This CDR3 has 14 amino acids. CDR1 MNHNS and CDR2 SASEGT come from the germline V gene. Written as DNA, the CDR3 is TGTGCCAGCAGTGAACTAGCGGGAGCAGATACGCAGTATTTT. It yields the protein CASSELAGADTQYF.

J is TRBJ1-5 and V is TRBV21-1; the D call of TRBD1 is as the table states it, not checked on the DNA. TRBV21-1 is described as a pseudogene. CDR3 size: 17 residues. For the CDR3, the DNA is TGTGCCAGCAGCAAAGCCACGACAGGGGGCCGAAATCAGCCCCAGCATTTT. Translating gives CASSKATTGGRNQPQHF.